This T cell receptor (beta chain) was recovered during a study of shared clonotypes between healthy human individuals. As for the study in general: Two women and three men aged 18 to 49 served as donors.

Germline CDR1 and CDR2: MDHEN and SYDVKM. Trimming stripped 5 bases from V and 6 bases from J, with 8 bases between. The CDR3 runs to 11 residues. As concerns this clone: Other DNA sequences in the sample encode the same CDR3.

Assay: immunoSEQ multiplex PCR; the TCRdb copy retains only in-frame clones and omits some. The sample gives roughly 2,300,000 clones, roughly 90% of which show up once; approximately 0.4% is in the top ten. This clonotype originated in a man between 18 and 29 years old in good health. Some clones in this sample may be carry-over from other donors' samples. The genes are TRBV28 and TRBJ2-7, with D unclear. The sample was naive CD4+ T cells from PBMCs. The subset denotes: CD45RA+ positively selected. This CDR3 is CASSEGFEQYF. Written as DNA, the CDR3 is TGTGCCAGCAGTGAAGGGTTCGAGCAGTACTTC.